This TCR beta chain was recovered during a study of beta chain features in type 1 diabetes. The investigators reverse transcribed all of the isolated RNA, so they sequenced expressed TCRB transcripts. Measured with immunoSEQ multiplex PCR; TCRdb has only the in-frame clones, and not every one. The sample carries about 410,000 clones, around 13% recorded once. Only a few counts were recorded for this clone. The length of the CDR3 is 15 residues. The J segment lost 4 bases and the V segment lost 5 bases, leaving 5 bases of the junction unmatched. Germline V gene data show CDR1 as MDHEN and CDR2 as SYDVKM.

Sequenced: naive CD4+ T cells from blood. The rearrangement uses TRBV28 and TRBJ2-5, with 12 bases identical to TRBD2. The receptor comes from a man younger than 45 in good health. CDR3 sequence: CASSARLAGAETQYF. The CDR3 nucleotides read TGTGCCAGCAGTGCCAGACTAGCGGGAGCAGAGACCCAGTACTTC. The full variable domain, its missing parts supplied by reference TRBV28 and TRBJ2-5, is DVKVTQSSRYLVKRTGEKVFLECVQDMDHENMFWYRQDPGLGLRLIYFSYDVKMKEKGDIPEGYSVSREKKERFSLILESASTNQTSMYLCASSARLAGAETQYFGPGTRLLVL.